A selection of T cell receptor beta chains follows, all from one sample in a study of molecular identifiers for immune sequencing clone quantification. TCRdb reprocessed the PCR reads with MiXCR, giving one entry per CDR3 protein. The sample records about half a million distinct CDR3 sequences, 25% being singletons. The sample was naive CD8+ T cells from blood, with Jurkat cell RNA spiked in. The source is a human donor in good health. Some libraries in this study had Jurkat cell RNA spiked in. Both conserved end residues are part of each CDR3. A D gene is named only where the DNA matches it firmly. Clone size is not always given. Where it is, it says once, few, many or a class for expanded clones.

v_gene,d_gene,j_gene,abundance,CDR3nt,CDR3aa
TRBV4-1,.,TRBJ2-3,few,TGCGCCAGCAGCCAAGATGGGGGGGCGCAGGAAGATACGCAGTATTTT,CASSQDGGAQEDTQYF
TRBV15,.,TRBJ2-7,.,TGTGCCACCAGCAGAGGGTGGAGGGACGGCTCCTACGAGCAGTACTTC,CATSRGWRDGSYEQYF
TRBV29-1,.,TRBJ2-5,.,TGCAGCATCGTGTCTTGGACGGAAGAGACCCAGTACTTC,CSIVSWTEETQYF
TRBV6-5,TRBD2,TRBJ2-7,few,TGTGCCAGCAGCTCCGGCAGCGGGAGGGTTTACGAGCAGTACTTC,CASSSGSGRVYEQYF
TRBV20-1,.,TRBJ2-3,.,TGCAGTGCTCTGGTGGGGGGGACAGCGGGAGTAGATAGAGATACGCAGTATTTT,CSALVGGTAGVDRDTQYF
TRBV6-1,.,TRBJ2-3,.,TGTGCCAGCAGTGAAGAGGTAGCGAGCCTTTTCGATACGCAGTATTTT,CASSEEVASLFDTQYF
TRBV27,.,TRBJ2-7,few,TGTGCCAGCCGATTGGATCAGGGCGGAGGCGACGAGCAGTACTTC,CASRLDQGGGDEQYF
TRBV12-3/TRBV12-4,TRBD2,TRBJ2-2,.,TGTGCCAGCGGTCCTACCGACCTGACTAGCGGGTACAACACCAGGGAGCTGTTTTTT,CASGPTDLTSGYNTRELFF
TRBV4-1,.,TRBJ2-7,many,TGCGCCAGCAGCCAAGTTTGGGGGTACGAGCAGTACTTC,CASSQVWGYEQYF
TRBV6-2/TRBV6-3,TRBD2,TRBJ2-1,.,TGTGCCAGCAGACCGGACCCTAGTTGGGAGGGCTACAATGAGCAGTTCTTC,CASRPDPSWEGYNEQFF
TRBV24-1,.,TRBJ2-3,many,TGTGCCACCAGTGATTTGGTTGGGGAATCAGATACGCAGTATTTT,CATSDLVGESDTQYF
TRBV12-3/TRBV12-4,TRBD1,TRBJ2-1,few,TGTGCCAGTAACGAGGGGGCCGCCTACAATGAGCAGTTCTTC,CASNEGAAYNEQFF
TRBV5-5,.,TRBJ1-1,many,TGTGCCAGCAGCTTGGAGTTCGGCAGATATGAAGCTTTCTTT,CASSLEFGRYEAFF
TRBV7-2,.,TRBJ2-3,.,TGTGCCAGCAGCTTAGAAGCTGATACGCAGAATTTT,CASSLEADTQNF
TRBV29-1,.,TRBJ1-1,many,TGCAGCGCTACTGGAGGGGCGAACACTGAAGCTTTCTTT,CSATGGANTEAFF
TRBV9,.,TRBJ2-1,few,TGTGCCAGCAGCGTAGAGGGGGGAGCGAGGAATGAGCAGTTCTTC,CASSVEGGARNEQFF
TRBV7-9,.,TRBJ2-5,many,TGTGCCAGCAGCACTTACTCAGAGACCCAGTACTTC,CASSTYSETQYF
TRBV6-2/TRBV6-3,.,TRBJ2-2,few,TGTGCCAGCAGTCCCCACTACCGGGGTGGGCTGTTTTTT,CASSPHYRGGLFF
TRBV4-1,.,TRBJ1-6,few,TGCGCCAGCAGCCAAGATTACAGCCCGTTAATAGATTCACCCCTCCACTTT,CASSQDYSPLIDSPLHF
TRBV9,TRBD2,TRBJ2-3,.,TGTGCGAGCAGCGTAGTAACTAGCGGGAGTCTCATAACGCAGTATTTT,CASSVVTSGSLITQYF
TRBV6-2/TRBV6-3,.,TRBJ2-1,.,TGTGCCAGCAGTTACTCACGACTGGAAAGCTCCTACAATGAGCAGTTCTTC,CASSYSRLESSYNEQFF
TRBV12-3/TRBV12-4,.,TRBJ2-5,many,TGTGCCAGCAGTCCGGGGACTGGGCAGACCCAGTACTTC,CASSPGTGQTQYF
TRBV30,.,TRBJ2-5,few,TGTGCCTGGATCTCGTTTGCGGGTGAGACCCAGTACTTC,CAWISFAGETQYF
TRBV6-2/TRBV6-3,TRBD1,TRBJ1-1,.,TGTGCCAGCAGTTACTACCCCCAGGGGGCAAGTAATGAAGCTTTCTTT,CASSYYPQGASNEAFF
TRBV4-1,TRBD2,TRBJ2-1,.,TGCGCCAGCAGCCAAGATAAGGTAGCGGGGTACAATGAGCGGTTCTTC,CASSQDKVAGYNERFF
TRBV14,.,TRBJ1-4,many,TGTGCCAGCAGCCAGGATCCTAATGAAAAACTGTTTTTT,CASSQDPNEKLFF
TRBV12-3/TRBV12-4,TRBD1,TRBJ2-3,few,TGTGCCAGCAGTTTAAACAGGGGGTCCTGGGATACGCAGTATTTT,CASSLNRGSWDTQYF
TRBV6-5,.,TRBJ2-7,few,TGTGCCAGCAGTTACTCGAACCAAGAGCAGTACTTC,CASSYSNQEQYF
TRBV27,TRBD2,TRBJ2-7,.,TGTGCCAGCAGTTGGACTAGCGGGAATCCCTACGAGCAGTACTTC,CASSWTSGNPYEQYF
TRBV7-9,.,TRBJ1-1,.,TGTGCCAGCAGCTTAGGGAGGGCCGGACCGAACACTGAAGCTTTCTTT,CASSLGRAGPNTEAFF
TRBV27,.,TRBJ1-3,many,TGTGCCAGCAGCTTATCCGGGAACTCTGGAAACACCATATATTTT,CASSLSGNSGNTIYF
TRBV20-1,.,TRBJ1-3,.,TGCAGTGCCTGTTGTGTTCCTTCTGGAAACACCATATATTTT,CSACCVPSGNTIYF
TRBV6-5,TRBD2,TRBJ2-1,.,TGTGCCAGCAGGGAACTAGCGGGGAGTGTGAATGAGCAGTTCTTC,CASRELAGSVNEQFF
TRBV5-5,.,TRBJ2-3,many,TGTGCCAGCAGCTTGGTGCGAGTGCAAGATACGCAGTATTTT,CASSLVRVQDTQYF
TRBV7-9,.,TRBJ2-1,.,TGTGCCAGCAGCTCCCCCAGGGGGGATGACTCCTACAATGAGCAGTCCTTC,CASSSPRGDDSYNEQSF
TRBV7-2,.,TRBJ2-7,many,TGTGCCAGCAGCCAGGTCCGACCTATGTATTCCGAGCAGTACTTC,CASSQVRPMYSEQYF
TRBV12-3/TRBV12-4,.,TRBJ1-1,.,TGTGCCGGCAGTTTTCGGGGTTTGAACACTGAAGCTTTCTTT,CAGSFRGLNTEAFF
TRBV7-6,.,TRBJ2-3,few,TGTGCCAGCAGCGGATCCGGACAGACATCTAGCACAGATACGCAGTATTTT,CASSGSGQTSSTDTQYF
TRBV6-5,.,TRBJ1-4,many,TGTGCCAGCAGTTACTACGGGACTAATGAAAAACTGTTTTTT,CASSYYGTNEKLFF
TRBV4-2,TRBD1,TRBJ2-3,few,TGTGCCAGCAGCCAGAGTCCGGGACAGGGGTACACAGATACGCAGTATTTT,CASSQSPGQGYTDTQYF
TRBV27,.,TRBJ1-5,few,TGTGCCAGCAGTCAACAGGGTCATCAGCCCCAGCATTTT,CASSQQGHQPQHF
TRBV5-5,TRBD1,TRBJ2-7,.,TGTGCCAGCAGCATAGGTCGGACAGGGGGCCACGAGCAGTACTTC,CASSIGRTGGHEQYF
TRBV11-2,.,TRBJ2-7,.,TGTGCCAGCAGCTTAGTGCGGTTGGCGCTCGACGAGCAGTACTTC,CASSLVRLALDEQYF